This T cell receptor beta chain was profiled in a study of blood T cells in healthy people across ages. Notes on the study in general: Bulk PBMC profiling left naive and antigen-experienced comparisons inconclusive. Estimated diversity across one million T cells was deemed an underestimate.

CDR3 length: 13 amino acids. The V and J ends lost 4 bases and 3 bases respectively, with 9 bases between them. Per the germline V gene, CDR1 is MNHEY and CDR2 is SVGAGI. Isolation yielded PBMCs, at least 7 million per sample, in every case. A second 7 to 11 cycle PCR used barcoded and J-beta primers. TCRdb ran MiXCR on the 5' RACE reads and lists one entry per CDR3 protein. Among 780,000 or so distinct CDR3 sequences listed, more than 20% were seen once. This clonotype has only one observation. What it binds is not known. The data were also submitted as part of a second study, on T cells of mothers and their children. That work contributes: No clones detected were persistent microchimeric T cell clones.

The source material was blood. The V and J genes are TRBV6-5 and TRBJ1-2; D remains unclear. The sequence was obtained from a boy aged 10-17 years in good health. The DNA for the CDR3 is TGTGCCAGCAGTTCGGCAGACTACTATGGCTACACCTTC. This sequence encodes CASSSADYYGYTF.